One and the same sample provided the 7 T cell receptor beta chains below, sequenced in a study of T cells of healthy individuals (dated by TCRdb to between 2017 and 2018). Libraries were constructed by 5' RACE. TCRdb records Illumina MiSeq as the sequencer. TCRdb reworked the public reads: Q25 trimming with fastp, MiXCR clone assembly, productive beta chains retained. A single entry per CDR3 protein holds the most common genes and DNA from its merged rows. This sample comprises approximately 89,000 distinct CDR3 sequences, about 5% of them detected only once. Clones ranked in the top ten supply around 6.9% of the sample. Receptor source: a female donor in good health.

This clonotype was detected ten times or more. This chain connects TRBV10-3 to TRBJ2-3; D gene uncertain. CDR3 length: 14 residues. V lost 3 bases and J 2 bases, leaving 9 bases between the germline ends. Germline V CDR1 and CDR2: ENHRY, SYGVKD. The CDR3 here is CAISDNWVTDTQYF. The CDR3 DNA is TGTGCCATCAGTGATAATTGGGTCACAGATACGCAGTATTTT.

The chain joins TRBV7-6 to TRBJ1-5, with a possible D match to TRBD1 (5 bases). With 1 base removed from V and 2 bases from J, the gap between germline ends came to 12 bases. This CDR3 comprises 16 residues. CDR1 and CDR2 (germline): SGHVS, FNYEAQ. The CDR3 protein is CASSLGGLGGNQPQHF. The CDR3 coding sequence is TGTGCCAGCAGCTTAGGAGGCTTAGGGGGCAATCAGCCCCAGCATTTT.

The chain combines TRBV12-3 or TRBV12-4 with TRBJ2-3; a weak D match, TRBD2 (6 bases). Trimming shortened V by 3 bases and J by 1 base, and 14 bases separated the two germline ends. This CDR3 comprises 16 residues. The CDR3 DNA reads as TGTGCCAGCAGTTTTGGGGGAGGAGGGCGCACAGATACGCAGTATTTT. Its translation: CASSFGGGGRTDTQYF.

The CDR3 sequence is CASSLVTQNPNEQFF. CDR3 DNA: TGTGCCAGCAGCCTTGTCACCCAAAACCCAAATGAGCAGTTCTTC. The rearrangement joins TRBV6-6 to TRBJ2-1, with D unclear. This CDR3 is built from 15 residues. CDR1 MNHNY and CDR2 SVGAGI come from the germline V gene (reference sequence). Trimming left V 6 bases short and J 7 bases short, with 19 bases between.

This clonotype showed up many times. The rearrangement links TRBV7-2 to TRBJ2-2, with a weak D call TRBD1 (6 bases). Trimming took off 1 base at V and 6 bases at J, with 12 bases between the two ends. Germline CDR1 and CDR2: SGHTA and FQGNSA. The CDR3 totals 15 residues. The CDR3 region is CASSLGGQGSGELFF. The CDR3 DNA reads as TGTGCCAGCAGCTTAGGAGGGCAGGGGTCCGGGGAGCTGTTTTTT.

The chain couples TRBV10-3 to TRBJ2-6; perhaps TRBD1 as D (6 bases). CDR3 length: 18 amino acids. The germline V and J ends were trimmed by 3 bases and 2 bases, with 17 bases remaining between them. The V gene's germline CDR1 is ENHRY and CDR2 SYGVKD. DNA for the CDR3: TGTGCCATCAGTGACCGGCAGGGGCGGAGAGCTGGGGCCAACGTCCTGACTTTC. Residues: CAISDRQGRRAGANVLTF.

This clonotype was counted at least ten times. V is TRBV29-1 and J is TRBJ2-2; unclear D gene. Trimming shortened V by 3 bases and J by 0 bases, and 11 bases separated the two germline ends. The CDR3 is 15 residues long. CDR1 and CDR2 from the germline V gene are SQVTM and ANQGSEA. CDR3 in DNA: TGCAGCGTTGAGTATGGCAGAGCGAACACCGGGGAGCTGTTTTTT. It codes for CSVEYGRANTGELFF.